This T cell receptor beta chain is drawn from a study of blood T cell repertoires in COVID-19. Study-wide context: Samples of COVID-19 (acute and convalescent) were obtained from the United States, Italy and Spain.

Trimming removed 7 bases at V and 5 bases at J, with 14 bases between. The CDR3 runs 13 residues. Germline V gene sequence: CDR1 LNHDA, CDR2 SQIVND (reference sequence). Across about two dozen US areas, participants ranged in age from about 18 to 100 years. Method: immunoSEQ multiplex PCR; TCRdb's copy keeps in-frame clones and lacks some. The repertoire includes about 300,000 clones, 70% to 90% of them detected once, and less than 6% sits in the top ten. This clone came up once. The gene calls are TRBV19 and TRBJ2-5; TRBD1 might be the D (5 bases). The receptor was derived from a woman aged 25 to 45 who had recovered from COVID-19. Sequencing was performed on PBMCs or T cells enriched from blood (not recorded which). The CDR3 DNA sequence: TGTGCCAGTAATCGGGCAGGGTGGGAGACCCAGTACTTC. Translated: CASNRAGWETQYF.